Presented here are 24 T cell receptor beta chains from one specimen sequenced in a study of cytomegalovirus exposure and HLA in healthy donors. Use of 60 Vbeta and 13 Jbeta primers characterized the PCR. Sequencing was performed with immunoSEQ multiplex PCR; in TCRdb, only in-frame clones are kept and a portion is missing. The table records over 80,000 clones, 60% to 80% of them present only once. The specimen sequenced was PBMCs. These receptors were collected from a female donor in good health and CMV-seronegative.

In nucleotides, the CDR3 is TGCGCCAGCACCCCCCCGGACAAGTATAATTCACCCCTCCACTTT. Translating it yields CASTPPDKYNSPLHF. The V call is TRBV23-1, the J call TRBJ1-6; TRBD1 might be the D (5 bases). TRBV23-1 is recorded as an ORF, its role being uncertain. This CDR3 has 15 residues. V was trimmed by 7 bases and J by 4 bases, leaving 14 bases between them.

The chain combines TRBV14 with TRBJ2-3; D might be TRBD1 (6 bases). This CDR3 has 17 residues. The ends were cut back, 1 base at V and 4 bases at J, with 18 bases in the middle. Germline CDR1 is SGHDN and CDR2 is FVKESK. This CDR3 reads CASSQGQGMVPPDTQYF. DNA of the CDR3: TGTGCCAGCAGCCAAGGCCAGGGGATGGTGCCCCCAGATACGCAGTATTTT. Combining the CDR3 with reference TRBV14 and TRBJ2-3 gives the whole variable domain EAGVTQFPSHSVIEKGQTVTLRCDPISGHDNLYWYRRVMGKEIKFLLHFVKESKQDESGMPNNRFLAERTGGTYSTLKVQPAELEDSGVYFCASSQGQGMVPPDTQYFGPGTRLTVL.

This CDR3 reads CSADRGNTGELFF. In nucleotides, the CDR3 is TGCAGCGCCGACAGGGGTAACACCGGGGAGCTGTTTTTT. The genes are TRBV29-1 and TRBJ2-2, with 8 nucleotides matching TRBD1. The CDR3 is made up of 13 amino acids. Losses at the gene ends were 7 bases for V and 2 bases for J; bases not matched to a gene: 3. Germline CDR1 SQVTM, CDR2 ANQGSEA.

The sample holds a few counts of this clone. The J gene is TRBJ2-7, the V gene TRBV5-1; perhaps TRBD2 as D (6 bases). In germline, CDR1 is SGHRS, CDR2 YFSETQ. The V end lost 0 bases, the J end lost 7 bases, and 17 bases lay between the germline ends. The CDR3 length is 15 residues. The chain's CDR3 is CASSLGVGGPWEQYF. The CDR3, as DNA: TGCGCCAGCAGCTTGGGGGTGGGAGGACCTTGGGAGCAGTACTTC.

The chain joins TRBV7-6 to TRBJ2-1; 13 nucleotides match TRBD2. With V trimmed by 5 bases and J by 10 bases, 8 bases remained unmatched. CDR1 is SGHVS and CDR2 is FNYEAQ in the germline V gene. This CDR3 spans 15 amino acids. Here the CDR3 reads CASSPRTSGGVEQFF. CDR3 sequence (DNA): TGTGCCAGCAGCCCCCGGACTAGCGGGGGTGTAGAGCAGTTCTTC.

The rearrangement links TRBV6-6 to TRBJ2-3, with no clear D. The CDR3 contains 14 residues. The V gene lost 6 bases and the J gene lost 0 bases, with 10 bases spanning the gap. Germline CDR1 MNHNY, CDR2 SVGAGI (reference sequence). For the CDR3, the DNA is TGTGCCAGCAGCCTACTAACTAGCACAGATACGCAGTATTTT. It specifies CASSLLTSTDTQYF.

This rearrangement joins TRBV28 to TRBJ1-5, with 7 bases aligning to TRBD1. The length of the CDR3 is 13 residues. The V and J ends lost 8 bases and 3 bases, in that order; junction bases with no gene match: 4. Germline values: CDR1 MDHEN, CDR2 SYDVKM. The CDR3 region has the DNA TGTGCCAGCGATGACAGGGCCAATCAGCCCCAGCATTTT. The encoded protein is CASDDRANQPQHF.

The rearrangement links TRBV7-9 to TRBJ1-1; 7 bases map to TRBD1. The CDR3 has 17 residues. Per the germline V gene, CDR1 is SEHNR and CDR2 is FQNEAQ (reference sequence). V shed 2 bases, J shed 3 bases, and the junction held 12 bases outside the gene matches. Here the CDR3 DNA reads TGTGCCAGCAGCTTACTGGAACACAGGGGATGGGACACTGAAGCTTTCTTT. It encodes CASSLLEHRGWDTEAFF.

J is TRBJ2-3 and V is TRBV6-1, with 7 bases that match TRBD1. This CDR3 region has 15 residues. In germline, CDR1 is MNHNS, CDR2 SASEGT. V was clipped by 6 bases and J by 1 base; unmatched bases: 7. This CDR3 reads CASSFTGVGTDTQYF. The CDR3 DNA reads as TGTGCCAGCAGCTTCACAGGGGTCGGCACAGATACGCAGTATTTT.

The CDR3 DNA follows: TGTGCCAGCAGCCCCCGACAGGGGGCCTATGAGCAGTTCTTC. It encodes CASSPRQGAYEQFF. The chain recombines TRBV7-6 with TRBJ2-1; 10 nucleotides line up with TRBD1. V was pared by 5 bases and J by 8 bases, with 6 bases of the junction left unmatched. The length of the CDR3 is 14 residues. The germline V gene encodes CDR1 SGHVS and CDR2 FNYEAQ.

The V gene is TRBV18, the J gene TRBJ2-5, with D possibly TRBD1 on 7 matching bases. The V gene's germline CDR1 is KGHSH and CDR2 LQKENI. Trimming stripped 3 bases from V and 11 bases from J, with 16 bases between. The CDR3 contains 13 residues. This CDR3 reads CASSPGGGEEQYF. CDR3 nucleotide sequence: TGTGCCAGCTCACCTGGAGGGGGCGAGGAGCAGTACTTC. The full variable domain, in which reference TRBV18 and TRBJ2-5 provide the parts outside the CDR3, is NAGVMQNPRHLVRRRGQEARLRCSPMKGHSHVYWYRQLPEEGLKFMVYLQKENIIDESGMPKERFSAEFPKEGPSILRIQQVVRGDSAAYFCASSPGGGEEQYFGPGTRLLVL.

J is TRBJ2-1 and V is TRBV4-3; 8 bases align to TRBD2. Germline lookup yields CDR1 LGHNA and CDR2 YSLEER. J lost 6 bases, V lost 0 bases, and 7 bases had no gene match. The CDR3 length is 16 residues. CDR3 sequence reads: CASSQDPFRGGNEQFF. The CDR3 nucleotides read TGCGCCAGCAGCCAAGATCCCTTTCGGGGGGGCAATGAGCAGTTCTTC.

The chain recombines TRBV30 with TRBJ2-3, with D possibly TRBD1 on 5 matching bases. Trimming shortened V by 0 bases and J by 1 base, and 8 bases separated the two germline ends. This CDR3 spans 14 amino acids. The germline gives CDR1 GTSNPN, CDR2 SVGIG (reference sequence). The CDR3 coding sequence is TGTGCCTGGAGTGTAGGGGTGGGCACAGATACGCAGTATTTT. Translating gives CAWSVGVGTDTQYF. The whole variable domain, filled in from reference TRBV30 and TRBJ2-3, reads SQTIHQWPATLVQPVGSPLSLECTVEGTSNPNLYWYRQAAGRGLQLLFYSVGIGQISSEVPQNLSASRPQDRQFILSSKKLLLSDSGFYLCAWSVGVGTDTQYFGPGTRLTVL.

The rearrangement uses TRBV6-6 and TRBJ2-7; D is undetermined. V lost 5 bases and J 2 bases, leaving 7 bases between the germline ends. Germline V gene data show CDR1 as MNHNY and CDR2 as SVGAGI (reference sequence). This CDR3 is 12 amino acids long. CDR3 protein: CASSTSTYEQYF. In nucleotides, the CDR3 is TGTGCCAGCAGTACAAGTACCTACGAGCAGTACTTC.

This chain uses TRBV5-4 with TRBJ1-2; TRBD1 agrees at 8 bases. V lost 4 bases, J lost 1 base, and 9 bases stayed unmatched. Germline values: CDR1 SGHNT, CDR2 YYREEE (reference sequence). CDR3 size: 16 residues. The CDR3 nucleotides read TGTGCCAGCAGCCCCAGGACAGGGAGGGTTAACTATGGCTACACCTTC. Its protein product is CASSPRTGRVNYGYTF.

This CDR3 is CASSDRQGKETQYF. The CDR3 DNA is TGTGCCAGTAGCGACCGACAGGGAAAAGAGACCCAGTACTTC. The V gene is TRBV19, the J gene TRBJ2-5; 7 bases map to TRBD1. Germline CDR1 reads LNHDA; CDR2 reads SQIVND (reference sequence). Trimming cost V 6 bases and J 3 bases; bases outside gene matches: 7. There are 14 residues in the CDR3.

In regard to this clone: One junction end disagrees with the germline gene, perhaps due to a read error. The rearrangement joins TRBV7-9 to TRBJ2-5, with D tentatively TRBD1 or TRBD2 (7 bases each). The length of the CDR3 is 13 residues. Per the germline V gene, CDR1 is SEHNR and CDR2 is FQNEAQ (reference sequence). The CDR3 sequence: CSSSGTAQETQYF. The CDR3 DNA reads as TGTTCCAGCAGCGGGACAGCGCAAGAGACCCAGTACTTC.

This sequence joins TRBV7-8 and TRBJ2-7; tentatively, D is TRBD2 (6 bases). V dropped 1 base and J dropped 3 bases, with 10 bases sitting between them. The length of the CDR3 is 14 residues. The germline V gene has CDR1 SGHVS and CDR2 FQNEAQ. CDR3 DNA sequence: TGTGCCAGCAGCTTAGGGGGAGGATTCTACGAGCAGTACTTC. This gives the protein CASSLGGGFYEQYF.

The chain links TRBV7-6 to TRBJ2-5, with 10 bases aligning to TRBD2. Losses at the gene ends were 5 bases for V and 5 bases for J; bases not matched to a gene: 14. This CDR3 region has 17 residues. The V gene's germline CDR1 is SGHVS and CDR2 FNYEAQ. The CDR3 nucleotides are TGTGCCAGCAGCGCGGGCCCCCCAGCGGGAGGGCTGGAGACCCAGTACTTC. Translating gives CASSAGPPAGGLETQYF.

This chain joins TRBV27 and TRBJ2-5, with D possibly TRBD1 on 5 matching bases. Germline values: CDR1 MNHEY, CDR2 SMNVEV (reference sequence). V was cut by 0 bases and J by 1 base, with 12 bases left in between. The CDR3 extends over 16 amino acids. The CDR3 DNA sequence: TGTGCCAGCAGTTTATCGGGGCTACTCACCCAAGAGACCCAGTACTTC. Translating gives CASSLSGLLTQETQYF.

J is TRBJ1-5 and V is TRBV9; 7 bases fit TRBD1. J was trimmed by 3 bases and V by 3 bases; bases with no gene match: 3. The CDR3 runs to 14 residues. Germline-derived CDR1 and CDR2 are SGDLS and YYNGEE. The CDR3 loop is CASSATGANQPQHF. DNA of the CDR3: TGTGCCAGCAGCGCTACAGGGGCCAATCAGCCCCAGCATTTT.

This clone was seen a few times. The sample contains more than one DNA sequence encoding this CDR3. The chain recombines TRBV19 with TRBJ1-5; 11 bases fit TRBD1. In germline, CDR1 is LNHDA, CDR2 SQIVND (reference sequence). The trim removed 1 base at V and 7 bases at J, leaving 3 bases unmatched. This CDR3 comprises 15 residues. CDR3 sequence reads: CASSIGTGGGQPQHF. Written as DNA, the CDR3 is TGTGCCAGTAGTATAGGGACAGGGGGCGGCCAGCCCCAGCATTTT.

The chain couples TRBV9 to TRBJ2-3, with 10 bases identical to TRBD2. The CDR3 runs to 17 residues. The V gene's germline CDR1 is SGDLS and CDR2 YYNGEE. V was pared by 0 bases and J by 1 base, with 5 bases of the junction left unmatched. The CDR3 DNA sequence: TGTGCCAGCAGCGTAGCCTTAACTAGCGGGGGCACAGATACGCAGTATTTT. Residues: CASSVALTSGGTDTQYF.

This clone was recorded only once. The gene calls are TRBV18 and TRBJ2-5, with D possibly matching TRBD2 (5 bases). Looked up from germline, CDR1 is KGHSH and CDR2 is LQKENI. V was clipped by 2 bases and J by 4 bases, with 17 bases between them. This CDR3 has 16 amino acids. CDR3 amino acids: CASSPSTVDRGETQYF. CDR3 coding DNA: TGTGCCAGCTCACCAAGCACAGTCGATCGGGGAGAGACCCAGTACTTC.